Sequencing of this T cell receptor (beta chain) was carried out in a study of T-cell reconstitution after alpha-beta-depleted transplantation in children. Per the germline V gene, CDR1 is ENHRY and CDR2 is SYGVKD. This CDR3 contains 12 residues. V was shortened by 6 bases and J by 5 bases, with 8 bases between the two germline ends. This clonotype was found many times. This sample's TCRbeta library carried unique molecular identifier barcodes. TCRdb re-analysed the PCR reads in MiXCR, keeping a single row per CDR3 protein. In the table there are a few hundred thousand distinct CDR3 sequences, around an eighth of which are singletons.

The receptor was derived from a human donor who donated a stem cell graft to a child with combined immunodeficiency. The chain recombines TRBV10-3 with TRBJ2-1; D is uncertain. Material: PBMCs from the stem cell graft donor, obtained from the stem cell graft. The CDR3 loop reads CAISSPHNEQFF. The DNA for the CDR3 is TGTGCCATCAGCTCGCCCCACAATGAGCAGTTCTTC.